This T cell receptor (beta chain) appears in the sequencing data of a study of T cell repertoires in aging, cancer and after chemotherapy. At the level of the study: Chronic lymphocytic leukemia patients on fludarabine- or bendamustine-based regimens gave paired samples before and after chemotherapy.

Study-wide points: Across the chemotherapy interval, each cancer cohort showed higher median generation probability, suggesting thymic rebound.

By frequency in the sample, this clonotype is medium-sized. No antigen is known for it. The CDR3 loop spans 15 amino acids. In germline, CDR1 is SEHNR, CDR2 FQNEAQ (reference sequence). Trimming removed 4 bases from V and 0 bases from J, with 10 bases in between. TRB rearrangements spanning V, D and J were amplified using mixed TRB-A/B primers. TCRdb fed the multiplex PCR reads into MiXCR, producing one record per CDR3 protein. The repertoire includes about 650 distinct CDR3 sequences, roughly 21% of them detected once, and around two thirds sits in the top ten. TCR beta rearrangements were amplified from peripheral blood genomic DNA.

The material sequenced was blood. This sequence was found in a human donor with a blood cancer. The rearrangement uses TRBV7-9 and TRBJ1-5, with unresolved D. CDR3: CASSSTAYSNQPQHF. The CDR3 DNA follows: TGTGCCAGCAGCTCGACGGCGTATAGCAATCAGCCCCAGCATTTT.